This T cell receptor (beta chain) was documented in a study of OX40 agonist ivuxolimab in advanced cancers. Some clones are missing from TCRdb's copy, which holds only in-frame ones; the method was immunoSEQ multiplex PCR. The sample yields tens of thousands of clones, 70% to 90% seen once. Trimming removed 1 base at V and 5 bases at J, with 15 bases between. CDR1 is LGHNA and CDR2 is YSLEER in the germline V gene. This CDR3 spans 15 amino acids. This material consisted of CD4+ or CD8+ T cells sorted from blood, taken in a trial of the OX40 agonist ivuxolimab. The chain is built from TRBV4-3 and TRBJ2-7, with a weak D call TRBD2 (7 bases). This sequence was found in an adult with an advanced solid tumor such as melanoma, head and neck, liver or kidney cancer. The DNA of the CDR3 is TGCGCCAGCAGCCAAGTCCGGGGGGCCAGGGACGAGCAGTACTTC. This sequence encodes CASSQVRGARDEQYF.